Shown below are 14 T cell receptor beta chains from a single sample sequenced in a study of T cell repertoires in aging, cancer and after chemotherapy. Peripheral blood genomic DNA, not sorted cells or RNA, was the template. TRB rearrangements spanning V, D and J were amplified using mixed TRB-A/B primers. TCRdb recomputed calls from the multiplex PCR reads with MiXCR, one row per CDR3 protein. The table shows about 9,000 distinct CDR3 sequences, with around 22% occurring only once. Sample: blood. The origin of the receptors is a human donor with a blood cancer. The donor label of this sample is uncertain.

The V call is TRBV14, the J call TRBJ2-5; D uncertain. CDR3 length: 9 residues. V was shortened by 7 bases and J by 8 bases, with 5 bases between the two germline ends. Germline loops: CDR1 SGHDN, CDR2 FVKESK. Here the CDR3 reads CASTNTQYF. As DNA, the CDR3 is TGTGCCAGCACCAACACCCAGTACTTC.

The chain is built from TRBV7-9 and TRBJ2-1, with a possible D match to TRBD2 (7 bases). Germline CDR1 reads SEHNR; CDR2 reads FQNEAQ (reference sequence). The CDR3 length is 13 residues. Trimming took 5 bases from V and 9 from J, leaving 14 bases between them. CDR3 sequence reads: CASSHGGQSEQFF. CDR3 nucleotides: TGTGCCAGCAGCCACGGGGGGCAAAGTGAGCAGTTCTTC.

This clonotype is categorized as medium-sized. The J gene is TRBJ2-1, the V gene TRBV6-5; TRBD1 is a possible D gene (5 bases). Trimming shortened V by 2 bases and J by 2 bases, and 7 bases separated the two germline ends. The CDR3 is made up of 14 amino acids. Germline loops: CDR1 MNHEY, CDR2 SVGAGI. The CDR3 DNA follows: TGTGCCAGCAGTTACGGCAGGGCCTACAATGAGCAGTTCTTC. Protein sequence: CASSYGRAYNEQFF.

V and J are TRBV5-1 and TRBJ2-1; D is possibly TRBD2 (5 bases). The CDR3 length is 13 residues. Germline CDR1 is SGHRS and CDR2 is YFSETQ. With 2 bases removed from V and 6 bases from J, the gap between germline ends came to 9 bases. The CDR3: CASSFIGLNEQFF. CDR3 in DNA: TGCGCCAGCAGCTTCATTGGACTCAATGAGCAGTTCTTC. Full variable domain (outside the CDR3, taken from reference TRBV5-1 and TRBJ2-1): KAGVTQTPRYLIKTRGQQVTLSCSPISGHRSVSWYQQTPGQGLQFLFEYFSETQRNKGNFPGRFSGRQFSNSRSEMNVSTLELGDSALYLCASSFIGLNEQFFGPGTRLTVL.

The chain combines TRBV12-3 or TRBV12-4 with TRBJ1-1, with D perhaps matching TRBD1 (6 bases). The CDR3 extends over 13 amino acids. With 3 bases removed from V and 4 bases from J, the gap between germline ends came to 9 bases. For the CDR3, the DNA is TGTGCCAGCAGTTTGCAGGGGAGCACTGAAGCTTTCTTT. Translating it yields CASSLQGSTEAFF.

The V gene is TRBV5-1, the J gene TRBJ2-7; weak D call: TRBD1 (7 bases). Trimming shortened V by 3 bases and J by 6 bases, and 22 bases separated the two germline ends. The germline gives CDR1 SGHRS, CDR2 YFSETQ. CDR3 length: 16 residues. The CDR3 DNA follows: TGCGCCAGCAGCTCTGGGGGACAGAACGACGGGGGCGAGCAGTACTTC. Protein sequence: CASSSGGQNDGGEQYF.

CDR3 in amino acids: CASSSPGHGRYF. The CDR3 DNA reads TGTGCCAGCAGCTCACCGGGTCACGGGAGGTACTTC. V gene TRBV7-9 combines with J gene TRBJ2-7, with a weak D call TRBD2 (6 bases). The CDR3 spans 12 residues. CDR1 SEHNR and CDR2 FQNEAQ come from the germline V gene (reference sequence). V shed 4 bases and J shed 12 bases, with 16 bases lying between them.

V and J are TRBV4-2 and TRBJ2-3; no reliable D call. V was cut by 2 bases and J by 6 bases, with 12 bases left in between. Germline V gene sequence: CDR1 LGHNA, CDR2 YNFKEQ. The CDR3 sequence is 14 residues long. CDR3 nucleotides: TGTGCCAGCAGCCAATTCACGGACGGGGATACGCAGTATTTT. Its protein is CASSQFTDGDTQYF.

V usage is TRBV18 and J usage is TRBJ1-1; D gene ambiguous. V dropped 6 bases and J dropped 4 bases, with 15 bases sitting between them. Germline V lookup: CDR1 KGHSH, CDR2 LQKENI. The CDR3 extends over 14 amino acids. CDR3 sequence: CASSRDPSPTEAFF. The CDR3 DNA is TGTGCCAGCTCGCGTGACCCGTCCCCCACTGAAGCTTTCTTT.

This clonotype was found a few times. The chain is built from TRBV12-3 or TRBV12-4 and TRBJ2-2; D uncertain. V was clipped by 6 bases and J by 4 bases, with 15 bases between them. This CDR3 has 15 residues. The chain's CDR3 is CASSYRPPATGELFF. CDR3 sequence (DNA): TGTGCCAGCAGCTACCGGCCGCCCGCCACCGGGGAGCTGTTTTTT.

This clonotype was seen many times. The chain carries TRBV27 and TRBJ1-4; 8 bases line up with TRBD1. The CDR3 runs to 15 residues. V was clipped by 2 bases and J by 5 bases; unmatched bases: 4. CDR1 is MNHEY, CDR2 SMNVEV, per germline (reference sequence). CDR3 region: CASSLTGGRNEKLFF. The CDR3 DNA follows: TGTGCCAGCAGTTTAACAGGGGGACGGAATGAAAAACTGTTTTTT. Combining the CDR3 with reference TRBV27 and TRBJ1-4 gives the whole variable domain EAQVTQNPRYLITVTGKKLTVTCSQNMNHEYMSWYRQDPGLGLRQIYYSMNVEVTDKGDVPEGYKVSRKEKRNFPLILESPSPNQTSLYFCASSLTGGRNEKLFFGSGTQLSVL.

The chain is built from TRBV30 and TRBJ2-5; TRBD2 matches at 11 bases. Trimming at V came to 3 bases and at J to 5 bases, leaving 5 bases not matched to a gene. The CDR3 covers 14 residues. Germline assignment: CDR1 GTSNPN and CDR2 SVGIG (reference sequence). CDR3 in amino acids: CAWSHLAGGETQYF. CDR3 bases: TGTGCCTGGAGCCATCTAGCGGGAGGTGAGACCCAGTACTTC.

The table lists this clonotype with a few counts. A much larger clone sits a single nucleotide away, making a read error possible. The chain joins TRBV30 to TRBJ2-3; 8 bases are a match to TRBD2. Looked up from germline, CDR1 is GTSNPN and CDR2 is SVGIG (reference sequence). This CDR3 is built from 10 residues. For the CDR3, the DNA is TGTGCCCGGGGGGGTGATATGCAGTATTTT. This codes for CARGGDMQYF.

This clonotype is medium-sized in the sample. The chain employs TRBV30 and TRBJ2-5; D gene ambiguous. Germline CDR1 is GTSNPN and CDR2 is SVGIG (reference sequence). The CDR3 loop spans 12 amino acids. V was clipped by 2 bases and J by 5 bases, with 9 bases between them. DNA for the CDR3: TGTGCCTGGAGTACAGTTGGGGAGACCCAGTACTTC. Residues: CAWSTVGETQYF.